A selection of T cell receptor beta chains follows, all from one sample in a study of blood T cell repertoires in COVID-19. Produced via immunoSEQ multiplex PCR; TCRdb's table is partial and in-frame only. The sample consists of approximately 140,000 clones, 84% of them appearing once. Source material: PBMCs or T cells enriched from blood (not recorded which). Source of these receptors: a man aged 50 to 60 in a cohort exposed to, infected with or recovered from COVID-19 (not recorded which). CDR3s include the opening cysteine and the closing phenylalanine or tryptophan.

TRBJ2-2 | TRBV3-1/TRBV3-2 | CASSQDPTRLGELFF
TRBJ1-4 | TRBV9 | CASSVGEGIHEKLFF
TRBJ2-3 | TRBV28 | CASSFGGLFTDTQYF
TRBJ1-1 | TRBV7-2 | CASSAGHRNTEAFF
TRBJ2-7 | TRBV21-1 | CASSKSWTGARTGLYEQYF
TRBJ2-7 | TRBV6-2/TRBV6-3 | CASSYSASRSSYEQYF
TRBJ1-1 | TRBV19 | CASWTGEKNTEAFF
TRBJ2-7 | TRBV28 | CASSGTSGGSYEQYF
TRBJ2-7 | TRBV27 | CASSLRGRSYEQYF
TRBJ2-3 | TRBV30 | CAWKGSLYNTDTQYF
TRBJ2-7 | TRBV11-2 | CASSRMNQQGYEQYF
TRBJ1-2 | TRBV4-3 | CASSQDLGLHYGYTF
TRBJ2-3 | TRBV5-1 | CASSTGTSGGRTDTQYF
TRBJ2-5 | TRBV7-2 | CASSLSGGMKTQYF
TRBJ1-4 | TRBV7-6 | CASSLGGTKGEKLFF
TRBJ1-2 | TRBV5-1 | CASSLEGPRTDHGYTF
TRBJ1-2 | TRBV1 | CTSRLLLLTRLGQGGPYGYTF
TRBJ2-3 | TRBV27 | CASSFSGGRSDTQYF
TRBJ2-7 | TRBV7-9 | CASSPPGGLAGAEQYF
TRBJ2-1 | TRBV18 | CASSWGTSGINEQFF
TRBJ2-7 | TRBV6-2/TRBV6-3 | CASSSAPGLAVHNYEQYF
TRBJ2-6 | TRBV20-1 | CSASMGPGANVLTF
TRBJ1-5 | TRBV28 | CASSLDCETGVCQPQHF
TRBJ1-2 | TRBV3-1/TRBV3-2 | CASSPPAQGLNGYTF
TRBJ1-5 | TRBV24-1 | CATSDLQGSQPQHF
TRBJ2-5 | TRBV15 | CATSRDLATGETQYF
TRBJ1-5 | TRBV19 | CATDRGGSNQPQHF
TRBJ1-1 | TRBV5-1 | CASSPGQGANLNTEAFF
TRBJ1-4 | TRBV27 | CASSLRIGEKLFF
TRBJ1-2 | TRBV29-1 | CSVEVPGQSGGYTF
TRBJ1-4 | TRBV15 | CATSRGVEKLFF
TRBJ2-1 | TRBV28 | CASSLAGGSYNEQFF
TRBJ1-3 | TRBV20-1 | CSALLGDTIYF
TRBJ1-6 | TRBV9 | CASSAAGQYNSPLHF
TRBJ2-2 | TRBV13 | CASSPSQASGRAETGELFF
TRBJ1-2 | TRBV5-8 | CASSFGLTANYGYTF
TRBJ2-6 | TRBV9 | CASSGRGLLSGANVLTF
TRBJ2-1 | TRBV30 | CAWATSGSYNEQFF
TRBJ1-4 | TRBV19 | CASSIGGTTGEKLFF
TRBJ2-1 | TRBV7-3 | CASSPLPGEVYNEQFF
TRBJ2-7 | TRBV5-1 | CASRRTTIDEQYF
TRBJ1-4 | TRBV5-5 | CASSLVTGGFEKLFF
TRBJ2-1 | TRBV5-1 | CASSLETSGMGYEQFF
TRBJ1-6 | TRBV19 | CASSTRQGDPYNSPLHF
TRBJ1-2 | TRBV5-1 | CASSLGQGNYGYTF
TRBJ2-7 | TRBV6-5 | CASSRDLAASYEQYF